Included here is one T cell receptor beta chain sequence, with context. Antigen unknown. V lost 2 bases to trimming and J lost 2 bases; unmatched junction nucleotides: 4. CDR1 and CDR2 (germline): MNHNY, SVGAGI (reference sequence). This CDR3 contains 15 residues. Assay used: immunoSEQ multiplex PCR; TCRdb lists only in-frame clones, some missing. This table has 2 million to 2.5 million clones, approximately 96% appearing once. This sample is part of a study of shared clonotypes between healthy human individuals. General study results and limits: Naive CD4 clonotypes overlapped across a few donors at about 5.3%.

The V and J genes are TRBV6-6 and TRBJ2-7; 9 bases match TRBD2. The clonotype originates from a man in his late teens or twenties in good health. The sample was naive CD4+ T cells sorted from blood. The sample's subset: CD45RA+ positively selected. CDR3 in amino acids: CASSYQLAGTYEQYF. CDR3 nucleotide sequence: TGTGCCAGCAGTTACCAGCTAGCGGGGACCTACGAGCAGTACTTC.